The source of this TCR beta chain is a study of OX40 agonist ivuxolimab in advanced cancers. Produced via immunoSEQ multiplex PCR; TCRdb's table is partial and in-frame only. Found here are roughly 19,000 clones, less than 85% of them singletons; the top ten hold about 30%. This CDR3 region has 13 residues. Between the trimmed V and J ends, which lost 0 bases and 7 bases, there was a span of 9 bases. Per the germline V gene, CDR1 is LGHNA and CDR2 is YNFKEQ. This chain connects TRBV4-2 to TRBJ1-1; D is possibly TRBD1 (5 bases). The sequencing used CD4+ or CD8+ T cells sorted from blood, collected in a trial of the OX40 agonist ivuxolimab. This receptor was taken from an adult with an advanced solid tumor such as melanoma, head and neck, liver or kidney cancer. CDR3: CASSQELGGEAFF. The CDR3 nucleotides are TGTGCCAGCAGCCAAGAATTGGGGGGTGAAGCTTTCTTT.